This passage covers 30 T cell receptor beta chains from one sample sequenced in a study of identical twins. TCRdb redid the calling of the 5' RACE reads with MiXCR, one entry per CDR3 protein. The sample carries hundreds of thousands of distinct CDR3 sequences, 6% to 6.5% recorded once. The sequenced material came from naive T cells sorted from blood. The receptors derive from a man between 18 and 35 years old in good health.

CDR3 protein: CASSLPRETNTEAFF. CDR3 bases: TGTGCCAGCAGCCTACCCCGGGAGACGAACACTGAAGCTTTCTTT. The gene calls are TRBV12-3 or TRBV12-4 and TRBJ1-1, with D uncertain. The V gene lost 6 bases and the J gene lost 1 base, with 15 bases spanning the gap. The CDR3 is 15 amino acids.

In its sample, this clonotype was seen many times. V and J are TRBV7-2 and TRBJ2-7; 8 nucleotides agree with TRBD2. The CDR3 totals 14 residues. Germline V CDR1 and CDR2: SGHTA, FQGNSA. V was pared by 4 bases and J by 3 bases, with 5 bases of the junction left unmatched. CDR3 amino acids: CASSSQRGNYEQYF. The CDR3 DNA reads TGTGCCAGCAGCTCTCAGCGGGGGAACTACGAGCAGTACTTC.

This chain connects TRBV27 to TRBJ2-3; 7 bases align to TRBD1. After removal of 8 bases from V and 1 base from J, the junction contained 9 bases not matched to a gene. CDR3 size: 15 residues. Germline values: CDR1 MNHEY, CDR2 SMNVEV (reference sequence). CDR3 DNA sequence: TGTGCCAGCTCCTCGGACCAGGGGGGCACAGATACGCAGTATTTT. Amino acid sequence: CASSSDQGGTDTQYF.

The chain employs TRBV7-9 and TRBJ2-1, with 7 bases identical to TRBD1. V dropped 6 bases and J dropped 8; count of bases not matched to a gene: 4. Germline V gives CDR1 SEHNR, CDR2 FQNEAQ (reference sequence). The CDR3 is made up of 12 amino acids. The CDR3 DNA sequence: TGTGCCAGCAGAGAGCAGGGGGATGAGCAGTTCTTC. Its translation: CASREQGDEQFF.

The V call is TRBV7-2, the J call TRBJ1-4; D is undetermined. The length of the CDR3 is 14 residues. V was cut by 5 bases and J by 1 base, with 8 bases left in between. Germline CDR1 SGHTA, CDR2 FQGNSA. The CDR3: CASSPGITNEKLFF. The CDR3 DNA is TGTGCCAGCAGCCCGGGCATAACTAATGAAAAACTGTTTTTT.

About this clonotype itself: A read error may produce the germline difference seen at one junction end. The chain recombines TRBV29-1 with TRBJ2-7; D remains unclear. The V gene's germline CDR1 is SQVTM and CDR2 ANQGSEA. The CDR3 has 12 amino acids. CDR3 DNA: TGCAGCGTGGAAGGACCAGACTACGAGCAGTACTTC. It specifies CSVEGPDYEQYF.

This clonotype showed up just a few times. V usage is TRBV28 and J usage is TRBJ1-4; D gene uncertain. CDR1 and CDR2 from the germline V gene are MDHEN and SYDVKM. The CDR3 is 15 residues long. The V end lost 3 bases, the J end lost 0 bases, and 8 bases lay between the germline ends. CDR3 bases: TGTGCCAGCAGTTTCCAGACGGCAACTAATGAAAAACTGTTTTTT. It translates to CASSFQTATNEKLFF.

This clonotype was seen ten or more times. The chain has TRBV28 and TRBJ2-7, with TRBD2 as a possible D gene (5 bases). Trimming removed 7 bases at V and 6 bases at J, with 7 bases between. The germline gives CDR1 MDHEN, CDR2 SYDVKM. CDR3 length: 10 amino acids. Written as DNA, the CDR3 is TGTGCCAGCAAGAGGGTCGAGCAGTACTTC. Translated, it gives CASKRVEQYF.

The rearrangement joins TRBV25-1 to TRBJ2-1; D might be TRBD1 (6 bases). CDR1 is MGHDK and CDR2 is SYGVNS in the germline V gene. V lost 4 bases, J lost 0 bases, and 10 bases lay in between. The CDR3 totals 15 residues. The CDR3 DNA reads as TGTGCCAGCAGTGCTCAGGGGAGCTCCTACAATGAGCAGTTCTTC. Residues: CASSAQGSSYNEQFF.

This clonotype was counted at least ten times. J is TRBJ2-7 and V is TRBV12-3 or TRBV12-4, with 7 bases fitting TRBD1. V lost 6 bases, J lost 6 bases, and 11 bases stayed unmatched. The CDR3 has 14 amino acids. The DNA for the CDR3 is TGTGCCAGCAGGACCGGGACAGTACAATCCGAGCAGTACTTC. Its translation: CASRTGTVQSEQYF.

This rearrangement joins TRBV9 to TRBJ1-1; no reliable D call. Per germline, CDR1 SGDLS and CDR2 YYNGEE. The V end lost 0 bases, the J end lost 8 bases, and 8 bases lay between the germline ends. CDR3 length equals 12 residues. Written as DNA, the CDR3 is TGTGCCAGCAGCGTAGCAGAAACCGAAGCTTTCTTT. Amino acids: CASSVAETEAFF.

This clonotype has just a few counts. The chain carries TRBV2 and TRBJ2-7, with 9 bases that match TRBD2. V was clipped by 7 bases and J by 5 bases; unmatched bases: 6. The CDR3 loop spans 13 amino acids. Germline lookup yields CDR1 SNHLY and CDR2 FYNNEI. The CDR3 DNA follows: TGTGCCAGCAATAGCGGGAGCGAGGACGAGCAGTACGTC. This gives the protein CASNSGSEDEQYV.

This rearrangement joins TRBV15 to TRBJ2-3, with TRBD2 matching over 10 bases. This CDR3 has 16 residues. V was clipped by 5 bases and J by 1 base; unmatched bases: 6. The V gene's germline CDR1 is LNHNV and CDR2 YYDKDF (reference sequence). In DNA form, the CDR3 reads TGTGCCACCAGCGGAACAACTAGCGGGGGCACAGATACGCAGTATTTT. Amino acids: CATSGTTSGGTDTQYF.

As for this clonotype: This may come from a read error, since a much larger clone is one base off. The rearrangement links TRBV12-3 or TRBV12-4 to TRBJ2-1; either TRBD1 or TRBD2 may supply D (5 bases each). The CDR3 is 13 residues long. CDR3 residues: CASSGDHYSEQFF. For the CDR3, the DNA is TGTGCCAGCAGTGGGGACCACTACAGTGAGCAGTTCTTC.

This clonotype showed up just a few times. The rearrangement uses TRBV7-9 and TRBJ2-6, with 7 bases aligning to TRBD2. Germline V CDR1 and CDR2: SEHNR, FQNEAQ (reference sequence). This CDR3 has 15 residues. Losses at the gene ends were 3 bases for V and 3 bases for J; bases not matched to a gene: 2. CDR3 nucleotides: TGTGCCAGCAGCTTCAGGGAGGGTGGGGCCAACGTCCTGACTTTC. Translated, it gives CASSFREGGANVLTF.

This clonotype was seen repeatedly, ten times or more. V and J are TRBV6-5 and TRBJ2-1, with 9 bases that match TRBD2. CDR1 is MNHEY, CDR2 SVGAGI, per germline. V was pared by 2 bases and J by 2 bases, with 4 bases of the junction left unmatched. The CDR3 extends over 16 amino acids. The CDR3: CASSYAIAGAYNEQFF. DNA of the CDR3: TGTGCCAGCAGTTACGCCATAGCGGGAGCCTACAATGAGCAGTTCTTC.

This clonotype occurred many times. V and J are TRBV6-2 or TRBV6-3 and TRBJ2-3, with 7 bases fitting TRBD1. The length of the CDR3 is 14 residues. Unmatched junction bases numbered 8, after V lost 10 bases and J lost 1 base. Germline V gene sequence: CDR1 MNHEY, CDR2 SVGEGT. DNA of the CDR3: TGTGCCATCCGGACAGGCACCGGCACAGATACGCAGTATTTT. Its translation: CAIRTGTGTDTQYF.

In its sample, this clonotype was seen many times. The genes are TRBV24-1 and TRBJ1-5, with D possibly matching TRBD1 (6 bases). Germline loops: CDR1 KGHDR, CDR2 SFDVKD. The CDR3 has 14 residues. V lost 10 bases and J 0 bases, leaving 12 bases between the germline ends. For the CDR3, the DNA is TGTGCCACTGTGGGGGCGTTTAGCAATCAGCCCCAGCATTTT. Its protein is CATVGAFSNQPQHF.

The chain has TRBV25-1 and TRBJ2-3; weak D call: TRBD2 (7 bases). This CDR3 is 17 amino acids long. Trimming shortened V by 4 bases and J by 4 bases, and 21 bases separated the two germline ends. Germline V gene lookup returns CDR1 MGHDK and CDR2 SYGVNS. This chain's CDR3 is CASSGGSAEGGADTQYF. CDR3 bases: TGTGCCAGCAGTGGCGGATCAGCGGAGGGGGGGGCAGATACGCAGTATTTT.

This clonotype was counted many times. The V and J genes are TRBV12-3 or TRBV12-4 and TRBJ2-1, with 7 bases matching TRBD1. The CDR3 totals 15 residues. Trimming removed 6 bases from V and 0 bases from J; junction bases left unmatched: 5. The CDR3 is CASSQRDSSYNEQFF. The DNA for the CDR3 is TGTGCCAGCAGCCAAAGGGACAGCTCCTACAATGAGCAGTTCTTC.

The chain joins TRBV28 to TRBJ2-7, with TRBD1 matching over 8 bases. Germline trimming cut 1 base from V and 2 bases from J; bases unmatched to any gene: 7. CDR1 is MDHEN and CDR2 is SYDVKM in the germline V gene. The length of the CDR3 is 16 residues. In DNA form, the CDR3 reads TGTGCCAGCAGTTTATCGGCGACAGGGGAGGCCTACGAGCAGTACGTC. This sequence encodes CASSLSATGEAYEQYV.

This clonotype was counted ten times or more. The chain carries TRBV7-9 and TRBJ2-3; D perhaps matches TRBD2 (6 bases). This CDR3 has 16 residues. The V gene lost 3 bases and the J gene lost 5 bases, with 18 bases spanning the gap. Germline V gene data show CDR1 as SEHNR and CDR2 as FQNEAQ (reference sequence). The CDR3 nucleotides read TGTGCCAGCAGCTTCGGCGGGACGGAACCTCTAGATACGCAGTATTTT. Residues: CASSFGGTEPLDTQYF.

In this sample, this clonotype turned up many times. The chain recombines TRBV15 with TRBJ2-7, with 7 bases fitting TRBD1. In germline, CDR1 is LNHNV, CDR2 YYDKDF (reference sequence). The V segment lost 0 bases and the J segment 4 bases; nucleotides outside the gene matches: 3. The CDR3 contains 14 residues. CDR3: CATSRDRGRYEQYV. In DNA form, the CDR3 reads TGTGCCACCAGCAGAGATAGGGGGCGGTACGAGCAGTACGTC.

This clonotype was detected a few times. The CDR3 DNA sequence: TGCGCCAGCAGCCAACGGGAGGGGGATCGAGAGCAGTACTTC. Encoded protein: CASSQREGDREQYF. V usage is TRBV4-1 and J usage is TRBJ2-7, with 8 nucleotides matching TRBD2. J gave up 7 bases and V 2 bases, and 7 bases lay outside the gene matches. The germline gives CDR1 MGHRA, CDR2 YSYEKL. The CDR3 totals 14 residues.

This clonotype was picked up a small number of times. The chain couples TRBV29-1 to TRBJ2-5; 7 bases align to TRBD2. Germline values: CDR1 SQVTM, CDR2 ANQGSEA. The CDR3 sequence is 14 residues long. Trimming cost V 1 base and J 5 bases; bases outside gene matches: 7. The chain's CDR3 is CSVEGGGKLETQYF. The CDR3 bases are TGCAGCGTTGAAGGGGGGGGAAAATTGGAGACCCAGTACTTC.

This clonotype was found many times. This chain uses TRBV28 with TRBJ2-1; no clear D. CDR3 length: 13 amino acids. V was clipped by 2 bases and J by 6 bases, with 8 bases between them. Germline V gives CDR1 MDHEN, CDR2 SYDVKM. The CDR3 reads CASSLGGFNEQFF. The CDR3 DNA is TGTGCCAGCAGTTTAGGCGGTTTCAATGAGCAGTTCTTC.

The chain links TRBV5-1 to TRBJ2-5, with D perhaps given as TRBD1 or TRBD2 (5 bases each). Looked up from germline, CDR1 is SGHRS and CDR2 is YFSETQ. Trimming removed 4 bases at V and 5 bases at J, with 12 bases between. The length of the CDR3 is 13 residues. CDR3 nucleotides: TGCGCCAGCAGCGGGGGTAACCCGGAGACCCAGTACTTC. As protein: CASSGGNPETQYF.

This chain connects TRBV5-1 to TRBJ1-5; a possible D gene is TRBD1 (5 bases). CDR3 length: 14 residues. V was shortened by 0 bases and J by 6 bases, with 10 bases between the two germline ends. In germline, CDR1 is SGHRS, CDR2 YFSETQ. As DNA, the CDR3 is TGCGCCAGCAGCTTGGAGGGGATGAGTCAGCCCCAGCATTTT. Protein sequence: CASSLEGMSQPQHF.

In this sample, this clonotype turned up a few times. The chain uses TRBV2 and TRBJ2-4; D may be TRBD1 (5 bases). Trimming took 0 bases from V and 7 from J, leaving 13 bases between them. Germline values: CDR1 SNHLY, CDR2 FYNNEI. This CDR3 spans 15 amino acids. CDR3 sequence (DNA): TGTGCCAGCAGTGAAGCGGGGAAGGCAGGGAACATTCAGTACTTC. Its protein product is CASSEAGKAGNIQYF.

This clonotype has ten or more counts. The rearrangement links TRBV12-3 or TRBV12-4 to TRBJ2-1; tentatively, D is TRBD1 (6 bases). V lost 7 bases and J lost 1, with 23 bases in between. CDR3 length: 18 residues. The CDR3 region has the DNA TGTGCCAGCATTGGGGCATTGGAGGACAGATATTCCTACAATGAGCAGTTCTTC. Translation gives CASIGALEDRYSYNEQFF.